One and the same sample provided the 6 T cell receptor beta chains below, sequenced in a study of blood T cell repertoires in COVID-19. TCRdb keeps only in-frame clones here, not all; method: immunoSEQ multiplex PCR. This table has some 88,000 clones, around 90% appearing once. Sequenced sample: peripheral blood. These receptors were taken from a human donor with active COVID-19. The donor label of this sample is uncertain.

The V gene is TRBV5-4, the J gene TRBJ1-6; no firm D call. Trimming removed 0 bases at V and 7 bases at J, with 11 bases between. The CDR3 spans 15 residues. The germline V gene has CDR1 SGHNT and CDR2 YYREEE (reference sequence). This CDR3 is CASSLDRGPNSPLHF. CDR3 in DNA: TGTGCCAGCAGCTTGGATCGCGGTCCAAATTCACCCCTCCACTTT.

The CDR3 DNA sequence: TGTGCCAGCAGCTTACCCCTAGCGGGGGGTTTCCCCGGCACAGATACGCAGTATTTT. Amino acid sequence: CASSLPLAGGFPGTDTQYF. The rearrangement uses TRBV5-5 and TRBJ2-3; the match to TRBD2 covers 11 bases. The CDR3 is made up of 19 amino acids. V shed 2 bases and J 1 base; nucleotides not matched to a gene: 12. Germline V CDR1 and CDR2: SGHKS, YYEKEE (reference sequence).

In this sample, this clone turned up a few times. This sequence joins TRBV7-6 and TRBJ1-1, with D possibly matching TRBD1 (5 bases). The CDR3 has 13 residues. The germline gives CDR1 SGHVS, CDR2 FNYEAQ. Trimming took off 1 base at V and 3 bases at J, with 6 bases between the two ends. CDR3 in DNA: TGTGCCAGCAGCTTAGGGGGGGACACTGAAGCTTTCTTT. The encoded protein is CASSLGGDTEAFF. Based on the CDR3 plus reference TRBV7-6 and TRBJ1-1, the full variable domain is GAGVSQSPRYKVTKRGQDVALRCDPISGHVSLYWYRQALGQGPEFLTYFNYEAQQDKSGLPNDRFSAERPEGSISTLTIQRTEQRDSAMYRCASSLGGDTEAFFGQGTRLTVV.

This chain joins TRBV2 and TRBJ2-1; 12 bases are a match to TRBD2. The germline V gene encodes CDR1 SNHLY and CDR2 FYNNEI. The V and J ends lost 9 bases and 6 bases, in that order; junction bases with no gene match: 6. CDR3 length equals 14 residues. For the CDR3, the DNA is TGTGCCAGTCGGACTAGCGGGGCCACCAATGAGCAGTTCTTC. This sequence encodes CASRTSGATNEQFF.

CDR3 in amino acids: CASSYGAAPSTDTQYF. The CDR3 region has the DNA TGTGCCAGCAGTTACGGAGCGGCGCCTAGCACAGATACGCAGTATTTT. The chain has TRBV6-2 or TRBV6-3 and TRBJ2-3; perhaps TRBD2 as D (5 bases). V was trimmed by 2 bases and J by 0 bases, leaving 12 bases between them. The germline gives CDR1 MNHEY, CDR2 SVGEGT. The CDR3 is 16 amino acids.

This clone has only one observation. The chain joins TRBV19 to TRBJ2-2, with a possible D match to TRBD1 (6 bases). With 4 bases removed from V and 6 bases from J, the gap between germline ends came to 9 bases. Germline V CDR1 and CDR2: LNHDA, SQIVND (reference sequence). This CDR3 contains 13 residues. The CDR3 DNA is TGTGCCAGTAGTAAACAGGGATCCGGGGAGCTGTTTTTT. It codes for CASSKQGSGELFF.